The TCR beta chain under discussion was sequenced for a study of blood T cells in healthy people across ages. A second about 7 to 11 cycle PCR used barcoded and J-beta primers. TCRdb itself ran the 5' RACE reads through MiXCR, one entry per CDR3 protein. The table shows approximately 850,000 distinct CDR3 sequences, with roughly 64% occurring only once. Russia was home to the donors, healthy Caucasian individuals aged roughly 6 to 90. To note about this clonotype: It may be a read error: a sequence one base away is much more abundant.

The CDR3 covers 11 residues. Germline loops: CDR1 DFQATT, CDR2 SNEGSKA (reference sequence). V and J are TRBV20-1 and TRBJ2-7; D unclear. Gene TRBJ2-5 matches the end of the DNA better, so the J call may be wrong. The sample taken for sequencing was blood. This receptor was identified in a man younger than 40 in good health. The chain's CDR3 is CSASALETQYF. In DNA form, the CDR3 reads TGCAGTGCTAGCGCCCTAGAGACCCAGTACTTC.